The rows below give T cell receptor beta chains drawn from one sample of a study of identifying expanded T cells in peripheral blood. Assay: immunoSEQ multiplex PCR; the TCRdb copy retains only in-frame clones and omits some. The repertoire holds roughly 81,000 clones, roughly 89% seen once, with 15% to 20% in the top ten. The sample taken for sequencing was blood. The receptors derive from a person aged 18-70 years in good health. The CDR3 runs from the conserved cysteine through the conserved F or W. A D gene is named only where the DNA matches it firmly. Some rows mark clone size as missing; the rest say once, few, many or name a class of expanded clone.

V	D	size	J	DNA	CDR3
TRBV27	-	-	TRBJ2-7	TGTGCCAGCAGACGAACTATCCGGGACTTCTCCTACGAGCAGTACTTC	CASRRTIRDFSYEQYF
TRBV18	TRBD1	-	TRBJ1-1	TGTGCCAGCTCACCCTCGGGACAGGGGAACACTGAAGCTTTCTTT	CASSPSGQGNTEAFF
TRBV28	-	-	TRBJ2-1	TGTGCCAGCAGTATTCAGCGAAGGGGAGCGGGTGTAGATGAGCAGTTCTTC	CASSIQRRGAGVDEQFF
TRBV7-3	TRBD1	-	TRBJ2-5	TGTGCCAGCAGCTATCAAACCGGGACAGGAAGAGGAAAGACCCAGTACTTC	CASSYQTGTGRGKTQYF
TRBV15	-	-	TRBJ2-5	TGTGCCACCAGCAGAGTAGGAGAAGAGACCCAGTACTTC	CATSRVGEETQYF
TRBV6-5	-	-	TRBJ1-2	TGTGCCAGCAGTTACTCGATACAACAGGGTTATGGCTACACCTTC	CASSYSIQQGYGYTF
TRBV28	-	-	TRBJ2-7	TGTGCCAGCGGATCCTACGAGCAGTACTTC	CASGSYEQYF
TRBV6-6	TRBD1	-	TRBJ1-5	TGTGCCAGCTTGGGCCCTACAGGGGTCGTTCAGCCCCAGCATTTT	CASLGPTGVVQPQHF
TRBV4-1	TRBD2	-	TRBJ2-1	TGCGCCAGCAGCCTCGTAGTCGGGGGGTATGAGCAGTTCTTC	CASSLVVGGYEQFF
TRBV19	-	-	TRBJ2-1	TGTGCCAGTAGTAGGGAGGCTGAGCAGTTCTTC	CASSREAEQFF
TRBV19	TRBD1	-	TRBJ2-1	TGTGCCAGTAGTATAGATCCAGGAGGACAGGGAGATGAGCAGTTCTTC	CASSIDPGGQGDEQFF
TRBV19	TRBD1	once	TRBJ1-1	TGTGCCAGTAGCACAGGGGAACTGAACACTGAAGCTTTCTTT	CASSTGELNTEAFF
TRBV11-1	TRBD2	-	TRBJ2-3	TGTGCCAGCAGCTACGACTTAGCGGGAGATATGGATACGCAGTATTTT	CASSYDLAGDMDTQYF
TRBV2	-	few	TRBJ2-7	TGTGCCAGCAGGGGGCAGGGGTCGAGCTCCTACGAGCAGTACTTC	CASRGQGSSSYEQYF
TRBV7-2	TRBD2	-	TRBJ2-3	TGTGCCAGCAGCTTAGGGGCTAGCGGGACAGATACGCAGTATTTT	CASSLGASGTDTQYF
TRBV4-3	-	-	TRBJ2-2	TGCGCCAGCAGCTCACTCCAGGGCGCCGGGGAGCTGTTTTTT	CASSSLQGAGELFF
TRBV5-1	-	-	TRBJ1-1	TGCGCCAGCAGCTCCGCTCCAGGGGAGGACACTGAAGCTTTCTTT	CASSSAPGEDTEAFF
TRBV9	-	-	TRBJ2-2	TGTGCCAGCAGCGAGGGGGCCGGGGAGCTGTTTTTT	CASSEGAGELFF
TRBV14	-	once	TRBJ2-5	TGTGCCAGCAGCCAGGTCGCTGGGACCCAGTACTTC	CASSQVAGTQYF
TRBV5-4	TRBD2	-	TRBJ2-1	TGTGCCAGCAGCGGGACTAGCCCCTACTCCTACAATGAGCAGTTCTTC	CASSGTSPYSYNEQFF
TRBV9	-	few	TRBJ2-6	TGTGCCAGCAGCCCCCTAGGGGGGGGCACTGGGGCCAACGTCCTGACTTTC	CASSPLGGGTGANVLTF
TRBV10-3	TRBD1	-	TRBJ2-7	TGTGCCATCAGTGAGCCAGGACAGGGAAGAGCCTACGAGCAGTACTTC	CAISEPGQGRAYEQYF
TRBV28	-	few	TRBJ2-3	TGTGCCAGCAGTTTATACCGCAGAAGCACAGATACGCAGTATTTT	CASSLYRRSTDTQYF
TRBV28	TRBD1	-	TRBJ1-2	TGTGCCAGCAGTGGGCGTGGGACAGTCATTGGCTACACCTTC	CASSGRGTVIGYTF
TRBV5-1	-	-	TRBJ2-5	TGCGCCAGCAGCCTGCCCGGGGCTCAAGAGACCCAGTACTTC	CASSLPGAQETQYF
TRBV12-5	-	once	TRBJ2-1	TGTGCTAGTGGTTTGAATTGGGTCGGAACCTACAATGAGCAGTTCTTC	CASGLNWVGTYNEQFF
TRBV10-2	-	-	TRBJ1-4	TGCGCCAGCAGTGCTGGGGCAGGAGGGAAGGAAAAACTGTTTTTT	CASSAGAGGKEKLFF
TRBV10-2	TRBD2	-	TRBJ2-1	TGCGCCAGCAGTGAGGGGCGGGAGATCGATGAGCAGTTCTTC	CASSEGREIDEQFF
TRBV23-1	TRBD1	-	TRBJ1-2	TGCGCCGGTACCGGGACAGGGTCCCTTAACTATGGCTACACCTTC	CAGTGTGSLNYGYTF
TRBV7-2	-	-	TRBJ2-3	TGTGCCAGCAGCTCGTCATCGGGCACAGATACGCAGTATTTT	CASSSSSGTDTQYF
TRBV19	-	-	TRBJ2-6	TGTGCCAGTAGAGCGGGGGGACAGGGGATACCCAACGTCCTGACTTTC	CASRAGGQGIPNVLTF
TRBV6-4	-	-	TRBJ2-2	TGTGCCAGCAGTGACTCGCGGCTGAACACCGGGGAGCTGTTTTTT	CASSDSRLNTGELFF
TRBV18	-	-	TRBJ2-7	TGTGCCAGCTCACCGCAGCTTGGCGAGCAGTACTTC	CASSPQLGEQYF
TRBV18	-	-	TRBJ1-1	TGTGCCAGCTCACCGTCAGGGACGTTCACTGAAGCTTTCTTT	CASSPSGTFTEAFF
TRBV10-3	-	-	TRBJ2-5	TGTGCCATCAGTGAGTCGGGGCGGGCGTACCAAGAGACCCAGTACTTC	CAISESGRAYQETQYF
TRBV10-3	TRBD2	-	TRBJ2-2	TGTGCCATCAGTTCTCTGGGCGGCAGGACTAGCGGGAGTTCGGGGGAGCTGTTTTTT	CAISSLGGRTSGSSGELFF
TRBV15	-	-	TRBJ2-7	TGTGCCACCAGCAGAGATTTCTTGTACGAGCAGTACTTC	CATSRDFLYEQYF
TRBV28	-	-	TRBJ1-2	TGTGCCAGCAGTTTATTTAGTACGACAGGTCTATATGGCTACACCTTC	CASSLFSTTGLYGYTF
TRBV10-3	TRBD2	-	TRBJ2-3	TGTGCCATCGGGAGGGCCGACTCCACAGATACGCAGTATTTT	CAIGRADSTDTQYF
TRBV19	-	-	TRBJ2-3	TGTGCCAGTAGTATAGGAGGCAGGGACCCAGATACGCAGTATTTT	CASSIGGRDPDTQYF
TRBV28	TRBD2	-	TRBJ2-7	TGTGCCAGCAGTCCTGGGACTAGCCAAAGCCCCAGCCCCCTATACTACGAGCAGTACTTC	CASSPGTSQSPSPLYYEQYF
TRBV2	-	-	TRBJ1-1	TGTGCCAGCCTTCAGGGGCGAGACGGGAACACTGAAGCTTTCTTT	CASLQGRDGNTEAFF
TRBV6-5	TRBD2	-	TRBJ2-3	TGTGCCAGCAGCCAGCGGGAAGGGGATACGCAGTATTTT	CASSQREGDTQYF
TRBV19	TRBD1	-	TRBJ1-1	TGTGCCAGTAGTCTCGACAGGGGTACTGAAGCTTTCTTT	CASSLDRGTEAFF
TRBV5-1	TRBD1	-	TRBJ1-5	TGCGCCAGCAGCTGGGGACAGGGTGAGAATCAGCCCCAGCATTTT	CASSWGQGENQPQHF